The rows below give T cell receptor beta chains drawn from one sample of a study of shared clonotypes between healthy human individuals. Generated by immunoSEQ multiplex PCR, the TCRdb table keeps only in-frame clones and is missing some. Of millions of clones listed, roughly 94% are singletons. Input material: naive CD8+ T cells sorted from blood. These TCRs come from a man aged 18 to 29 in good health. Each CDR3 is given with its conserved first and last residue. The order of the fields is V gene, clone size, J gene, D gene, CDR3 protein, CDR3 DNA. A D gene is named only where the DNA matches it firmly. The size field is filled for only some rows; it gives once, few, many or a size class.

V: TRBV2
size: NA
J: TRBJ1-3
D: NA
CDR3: CASSEFQGLLPRSGNTIYF
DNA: TGTGCCAGCAGTGAATTCCAGGGACTTTTGCCCCGCTCTGGAAACACCATATATTTT

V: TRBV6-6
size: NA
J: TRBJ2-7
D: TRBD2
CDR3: CASTLGLAGPTYEQYF
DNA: TGTGCCAGCACTCTAGGACTAGCGGGGCCTACCTACGAGCAGTACTTC

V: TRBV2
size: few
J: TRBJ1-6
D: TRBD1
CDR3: CASSGTGDNNSPLHF
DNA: TGTGCCAGCAGTGGTACAGGGGATAATAATTCACCCCTCCACTTT

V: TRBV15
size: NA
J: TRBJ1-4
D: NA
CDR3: CATSRVPKGEKLFF
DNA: TGTGCCACCAGCAGAGTACCGAAGGGGGAAAAGCTGTTTTTT

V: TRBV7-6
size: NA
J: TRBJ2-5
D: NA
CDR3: CASSLAIHSTFLETQYF
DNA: TGTGCCAGCAGCTTAGCGATCCACAGTACCTTCCTTGAGACCCAGTACTTC

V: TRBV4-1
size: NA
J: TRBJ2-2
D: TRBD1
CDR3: CASSQAGQGFTGELFF
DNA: TGCGCCAGCAGCCAGGCGGGACAGGGGTTCACCGGGGAGCTGTTTTTT

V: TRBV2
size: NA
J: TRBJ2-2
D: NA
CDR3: CATLSGTPNTGELFF
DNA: TGTGCCACCCTCTCAGGGACCCCAAACACCGGGGAGCTGTTTTTT

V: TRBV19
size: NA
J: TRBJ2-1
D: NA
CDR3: CASSILGNNEQFF
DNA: TGTGCCAGTAGTATTTTGGGGAACAATGAGCAGTTCTTC

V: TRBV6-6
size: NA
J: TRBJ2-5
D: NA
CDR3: CASSYNLSPETQYF
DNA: TGTGCCAGCAGTTACAACCTATCGCCAGAGACCCAGTACTTC

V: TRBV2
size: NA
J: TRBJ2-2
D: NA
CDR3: CASSDMYSNTGELFF
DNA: TGTGCCAGCAGTGATATGTACAGTAACACCGGGGAGCTGTTTTTT

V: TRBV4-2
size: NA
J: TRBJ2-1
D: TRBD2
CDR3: CASSQDGEGSSYNEQFF
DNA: TGTGCCAGCAGCCAAGATGGGGAGGGGAGCTCCTACAATGAGCAGTTCTTC

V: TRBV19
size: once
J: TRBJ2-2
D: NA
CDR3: CASSIGPLGELFF
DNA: TGTGCCAGTAGTATAGGGCCACTTGGGGAGCTGTTTTTT

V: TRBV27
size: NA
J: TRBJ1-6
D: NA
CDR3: CASSPTAGPLHFVVDSPLHF
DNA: TGTGCCAGCAGTCCTACAGCCGGGCCCCTACATTTCGTGGTGGATTCACCCCTCCACTTT

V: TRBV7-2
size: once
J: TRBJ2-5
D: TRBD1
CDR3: CASSLEAGGFGETQYF
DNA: TGTGCCAGCAGCTTAGAGGCAGGGGGCTTCGGGGAGACCCAGTACTTC

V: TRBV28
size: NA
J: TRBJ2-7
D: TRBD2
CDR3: CASPHWRTGGLESYEQYF
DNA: TGTGCCAGCCCCCATTGGCGGACGGGGGGACTGGAGTCTTACGAGCAGTACTTC

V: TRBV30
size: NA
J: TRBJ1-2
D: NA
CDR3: CAWTWQGHYGYTF
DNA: TGTGCCTGGACTTGGCAGGGACACTATGGCTACACCTTC

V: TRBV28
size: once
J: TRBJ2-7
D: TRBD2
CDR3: CASTMSGSVGEQYF
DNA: TGTGCCAGCACGATGAGCGGGAGTGTCGGCGAGCAGTACTTC

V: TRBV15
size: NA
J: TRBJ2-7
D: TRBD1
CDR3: CATSGTGGYEQYF
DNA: TGTGCCACCAGCGGGACAGGGGGCTACGAGCAGTACTTC

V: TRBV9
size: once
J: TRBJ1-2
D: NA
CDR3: CASSGGSQLYGYTF
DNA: TGTGCCAGCAGCGGCGGCAGCCAACTCTATGGCTACACCTTC

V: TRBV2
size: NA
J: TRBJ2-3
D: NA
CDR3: CASSEPRESALDTQYF
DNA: TGTGCCAGCAGTGAACCCAGGGAATCTGCCCTAGATACGCAGTATTTT

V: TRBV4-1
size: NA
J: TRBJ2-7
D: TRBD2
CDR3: CASSQEGLAEFYEQYF
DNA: TGCGCCAGCAGCCAAGAGGGACTAGCGGAGTTCTACGAGCAGTACTTC

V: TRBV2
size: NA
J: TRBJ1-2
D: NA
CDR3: CASSGQTYYGYTF
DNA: TGTGCCAGCAGTGGACAGACTTACTATGGCTACACCTTC

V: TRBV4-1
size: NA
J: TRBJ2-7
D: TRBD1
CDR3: CASSFRDRGYEQYF
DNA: TGCGCCAGCAGCTTCCGGGACAGGGGCTACGAGCAGTACTTC

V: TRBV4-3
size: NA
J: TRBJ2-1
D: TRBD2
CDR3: CASSQGRTSSDEQFF
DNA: TGCGCCAGCAGCCAGGGTAGGACTAGCTCAGATGAGCAGTTCTTC

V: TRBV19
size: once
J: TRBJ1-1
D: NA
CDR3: CATDTGNTEAFF
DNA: TGTGCCACCGACACAGGGAACACTGAAGCTTTCTTT

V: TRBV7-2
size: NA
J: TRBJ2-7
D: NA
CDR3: CASSPDFYEQYF
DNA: TGTGCCAGCAGCCCGGACTTCTACGAGCAGTACTTC

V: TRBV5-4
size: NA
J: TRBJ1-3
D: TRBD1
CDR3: CASSLTGERGNTIYF
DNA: TGTGCCAGCAGCTTAACAGGGGAAAGAGGAAACACCATATATTTT

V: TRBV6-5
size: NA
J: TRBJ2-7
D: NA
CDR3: CASSYGESYEQYF
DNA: TGTGCCAGCAGTTACGGCGAGTCCTACGAGCAGTACTTC

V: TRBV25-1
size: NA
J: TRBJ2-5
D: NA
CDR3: CASSEGPLQETQYF
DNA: TGTGCCAGCAGTGAAGGACCGCTCCAAGAGACCCAGTACTTC